The T cell receptor beta chain described here comes from a study of post-analysis software for immune sequencing data. As for the study in general: Relapsing-remitting, secondary progressive and progressive-relapsing multiple sclerosis were all included among the disease courses.

Broader study findings: Four or five TRBV segments were significantly more frequent in patients than in controls. TRBV5-6, TRBV5-1 and TRBV20-1 were among these segments. Samples sharing a preparation batch grouped tightly together when assessed by F measure. Controls had significantly higher normalized Chao1 diversity than multiple sclerosis patients.

cDNA libraries of TCR beta carried unique molecular identifiers. From around 1 to 10 million T cells, 400,000 to 550,000 cDNA molecules were obtained. MiXCR was run by TCRdb on the PCR reads, yielding one entry per CDR3 protein. The top ten hold 0.5% to 0.6% of the sample, which has hundreds of thousands of distinct CDR3 sequences, 25% to 30% seen once. With 5 bases removed from V and 5 bases from J, the gap between germline ends came to 15 bases. The CDR3 covers 14 residues. Germline CDR1 reads SGHAT; CDR2 reads FQNNGV. This clonotype was observed many times. Its antigen remains unidentified. Sequencing was carried out using blood. The rearrangement uses TRBV11-2 and TRBJ2-5, with D unclear. The receptor's source is a girl aged 10 to 17 with multiple sclerosis. The CDR3 is CASSPSGVPETQYF. CDR3 DNA sequence: TGTGCCAGCAGCCCTTCGGGCGTTCCGGAGACCCAGTACTTC.